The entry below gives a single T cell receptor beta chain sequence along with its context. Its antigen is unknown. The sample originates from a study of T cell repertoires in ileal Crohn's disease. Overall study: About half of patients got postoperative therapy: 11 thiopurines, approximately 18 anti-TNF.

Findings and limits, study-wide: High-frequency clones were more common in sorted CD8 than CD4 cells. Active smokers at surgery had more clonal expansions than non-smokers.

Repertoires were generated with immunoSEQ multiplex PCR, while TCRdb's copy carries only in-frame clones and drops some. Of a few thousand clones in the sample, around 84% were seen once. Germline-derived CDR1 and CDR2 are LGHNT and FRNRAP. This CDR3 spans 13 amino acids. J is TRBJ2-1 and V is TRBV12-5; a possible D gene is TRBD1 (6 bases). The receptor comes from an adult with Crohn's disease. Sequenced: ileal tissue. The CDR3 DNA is TGTGCAGAGAGAAAAACAGGGTACAATGAGCAGTTCTTC. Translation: CAERKTGYNEQFF.